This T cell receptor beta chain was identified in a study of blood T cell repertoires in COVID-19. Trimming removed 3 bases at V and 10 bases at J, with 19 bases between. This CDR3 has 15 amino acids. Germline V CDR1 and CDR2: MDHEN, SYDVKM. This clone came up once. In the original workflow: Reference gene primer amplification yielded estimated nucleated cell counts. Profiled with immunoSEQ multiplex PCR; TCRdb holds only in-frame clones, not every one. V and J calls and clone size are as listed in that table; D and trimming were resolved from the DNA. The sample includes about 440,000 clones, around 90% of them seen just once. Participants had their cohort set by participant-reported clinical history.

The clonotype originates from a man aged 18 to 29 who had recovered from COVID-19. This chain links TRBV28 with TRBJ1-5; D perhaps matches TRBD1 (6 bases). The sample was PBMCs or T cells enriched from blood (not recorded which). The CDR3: CASSFRSTGASPQHF. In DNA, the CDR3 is TGTGCCAGCAGTTTCCGGTCGACAGGCGCTAGTCCCCAGCATTTT.